This T cell receptor beta chain was obtained from a study of T cells in Graves' hyperthyroidism and ophthalmopathy. The CDR3 is 15 residues long. Germline assignment: CDR1 SGHRS and CDR2 YFSETQ. Overall study findings and caveats: A model using 13 V-J features told ophthalmopathy apart from stable hyperthyroidism.

What was amplified from RNA transcripts were TCR beta CDR3 regions. Using the HTBI primer set, a first-round RT-PCR was run on the TCR CDR3. TCRdb itself ran the multiplex PCR reads through MiXCR, one entry per CDR3 protein. The sample shows approximately 400,000 distinct CDR3 sequences, 15% to 17% of them seen only once. Notes on this clonotype: Antigen: not known. At one end the junction does not follow the germline gene, possibly because of a read error.

Patients aged 18 to 65 had newly diagnosed hyperthyroidism that had lasted under 2 months. Clinical symptoms, serum thyroxine and TRAb, thyroid ultrasound and orbital computed tomography were used for the diagnoses. The sample of blood was obtained at first hyperthyroidism diagnosis (before any ophthalmopathy symptoms). This clonotype originated in a woman aged 18 to 35 with Graves' hyperthyroidism that later progressed to Graves' ophthalmopathy. The chain has TRBV5-1 and TRBJ1-2; D is perhaps TRBD1 (5 bases). The sample was blood. The CDR3, as DNA: TGTGCCAGCAGCACCGGAATGGACACAAACTATGGCTACACCTTC. It encodes CASSTGMDTNYGYTF.